This entry lists 25 T cell receptor beta chains sequenced from one sample in a study of cytomegalovirus exposure and HLA in healthy donors. Both 60 Vbeta primers and 13 Jbeta primers went into the PCR. Only in-frame clones appear in the TCRdb table, and some are missing; sequencing was by immunoSEQ multiplex PCR. The repertoire has around 120,000 clones, 65% to 80% of them found once; the top ten carry about 3%. Input material: PBMCs. These receptors originate from a young man in good health and CMV-seronegative.

This sequence joins TRBV9 and TRBJ1-1; a weak D match, TRBD1 (5 bases). This CDR3 has 13 amino acids. Trimming left V 2 bases short and J 1 base short, with 6 bases between. Per germline, CDR1 SGDLS and CDR2 YYNGEE. For the CDR3, the DNA is TGTGCCAGCAGCGTCGACAGGAACACTGAAGCTTTCTTT. As protein: CASSVDRNTEAFF.

The CDR3 DNA sequence: TGTGCCAGCTCACCAGGGCTTACGGCAGGGGCTGGAAACACCATATATTTT. Residues: CASSPGLTAGAGNTIYF. The chain recombines TRBV18 with TRBJ1-3, with D perhaps matching TRBD1 (6 bases). The V and J ends lost 2 bases and 2 bases respectively, with 16 bases between them. The CDR3 extends over 17 amino acids. Germline CDR1 and CDR2: KGHSH and LQKENI.

This clone showed up just once. The V call is TRBV27, the J call TRBJ2-7; D perhaps matches TRBD1 (6 bases). Germline V CDR1 and CDR2: MNHEY, SMNVEV (reference sequence). Trimming shortened V by 5 bases and J by 0 bases, and 8 bases separated the two germline ends. This CDR3 spans 13 amino acids. This CDR3 reads CASSPGASYEQYF. The CDR3 coding sequence is TGTGCCAGCAGTCCAGGGGCCTCCTACGAGCAGTACTTC.

The chain joins TRBV6-5 to TRBJ1-5; TRBD1 is a possible D gene (6 bases). The V gene's germline CDR1 is MNHEY and CDR2 SVGAGI. The V and J ends lost 4 bases and 3 bases respectively, with 16 bases between them. This CDR3 has 16 residues. Here the CDR3 DNA reads TGTGCCAGCAGTTCCTCCGGGGGGCAGGACAATCAGCCCCAGCATTTT. Translating it yields CASSSSGGQDNQPQHF.

The V call is TRBV5-6, the J call TRBJ2-3, with D possibly TRBD1 on 6 matching bases. This CDR3 has 12 residues. With 5 bases removed from V and 11 bases from J, the gap between germline ends came to 15 bases. CDR1 is SGHDT and CDR2 is YYEEEE in the germline V gene. CDR3 residues: CASSPQGFGQYF. The CDR3 DNA follows: TGTGCCAGCAGTCCACAGGGATTTGGGCAGTATTTT.

This clone was observed a handful of times. V gene TRBV6-5 combines with J gene TRBJ1-1; no definite D call. CDR3 size: 11 residues. V gave up 2 bases and J gave up 4 bases, with 2 bases separating them. Germline CDR1 MNHEY, CDR2 SVGAGI. CDR3 sequence (DNA): TGTGCCAGCAGTTACCGCACTGAAGCTTTCTTT. This sequence encodes CASSYRTEAFF.

The chain joins TRBV6-1 to TRBJ1-1; unclear D gene. This CDR3 is built from 14 residues. Germline V gene data show CDR1 as MNHNS and CDR2 as SASEGT. Trimming took 6 bases from V and 0 from J, leaving 11 bases between them. CDR3: CASRRLRMNTEAFF. The CDR3 DNA follows: TGTGCCAGCAGGCGACTTCGTATGAACACTGAAGCTTTCTTT.

The chain couples TRBV7-9 to TRBJ2-3; 11 nucleotides align to TRBD2. V lost 5 bases and J lost 3; bases outside the gene matches: 16. The CDR3 consists of 19 residues. Germline CDR1 and CDR2: SEHNR and FQNEAQ (reference sequence). Here the CDR3 reads CASSVTLAGGPGGTDTQYF. CDR3 DNA sequence: TGTGCCAGCAGCGTAACTCTAGCGGGGGGCCCGGGAGGTACAGATACGCAGTATTTT.

The genes are TRBV27 and TRBJ2-7; TRBD1 is a possible D gene (6 bases). The CDR3 spans 16 residues. Trimming took off 0 bases at V and 1 base at J, with 13 bases between the two ends. Germline-derived CDR1 and CDR2 are MNHEY and SMNVEV (reference sequence). DNA of the CDR3: TGTGCCAGCAGTTTATCGCTGCCAGGGGCATCCTACGAGCAGTACTTC. This codes for CASSLSLPGASYEQYF.

The V call is TRBV27, the J call TRBJ2-2; 9 bases are a match to TRBD1. Germline loops: CDR1 MNHEY, CDR2 SMNVEV (reference sequence). V lost 1 base, J lost 5 bases, and 14 bases stayed unmatched. The CDR3 totals 19 residues. The CDR3 here is CASSLFSEGQGVPTGELFF. As DNA, the CDR3 is TGTGCCAGCAGTTTATTCTCTGAGGGACAGGGAGTCCCTACCGGGGAGCTGTTTTTT.

The gene calls are TRBV27 and TRBJ1-4; 9 nucleotides agree with TRBD1. The CDR3 is made up of 14 amino acids. V trimming: 3 bases; J trimming: 10 bases; junction bases outside the gene matches: 6. Germline V CDR1 and CDR2: MNHEY, SMNVEV (reference sequence). The CDR3 nucleotides are TGTGCCAGCAGTTTCTCGGACAGGGGTGGAAAACTGTTTTTT. Translated: CASSFSDRGGKLFF. The whole variable domain, filled in from reference TRBV27 and TRBJ1-4, reads EAQVTQNPRYLITVTGKKLTVTCSQNMNHEYMSWYRQDPGLGLRQIYYSMNVEVTDKGDVPEGYKVSRKEKRNFPLILESPSPNQTSLYFCASSFSDRGGKLFFGSGTQLSVL.

This chain connects TRBV5-4 to TRBJ1-2; tentatively, D is TRBD1 (6 bases). There are 14 residues in the CDR3. Looked up from germline, CDR1 is SGHNT and CDR2 is YYREEE (reference sequence). Trimming took 3 bases from V and 4 from J, leaving 13 bases between them. The CDR3 sequence: CASSSPGRGYGYTF. In DNA form, the CDR3 reads TGTGCCAGCAGCTCCCCCGGCAGGGGCTATGGCTACACCTTC. The whole variable domain, filled in from reference TRBV5-4 and TRBJ1-2, reads ETGVTQSPTHLIKTRGQQVTLRCSSQSGHNTVSWYQQALGQGPQFIFQYYREEENGRGNFPPRFSGLQFPNYSSELNVNALELDDSALYLCASSSPGRGYGYTFGSGTRLTVV.

The chain couples TRBV9 to TRBJ2-1; D is perhaps TRBD2 (6 bases). CDR1 SGDLS and CDR2 YYNGEE come from the germline V gene. The V and J ends lost 6 bases and 13 bases respectively, with 17 bases between them. CDR3 length equals 12 residues. The DNA of the CDR3 is TGTGCCAGCACCGATGGAAGGAGGGAACAGTTCTTC. This gives the protein CASTDGRREQFF.

This clone was detected only once. The CDR3 sequence: CASSLAGPLDYNEQFF. CDR3 in DNA: TGTGCCAGCAGCTTGGCGGGTCCCCTGGACTACAATGAGCAGTTCTTC. The genes are TRBV5-6 and TRBJ2-1; D not certain. Germline CDR1 is SGHDT and CDR2 is YYEEEE. With 0 bases removed from V and 3 bases from J, the gap between germline ends came to 13 bases. The CDR3 is made up of 16 amino acids.

The chain is built from TRBV7-2 and TRBJ2-7; 13 nucleotides align to TRBD2. The V and J ends lost 1 base and 4 bases, in that order; junction bases with no gene match: 7. The germline V gene has CDR1 SGHTA and CDR2 FQGNSA. This CDR3 is built from 17 residues. CDR3 DNA: TGTGCCAGCAGCTTAGATGAACCGGGACTAGCGGGGTACGAGCAGTACTTC. Amino acid sequence: CASSLDEPGLAGYEQYF.

The chain combines TRBV6-1 with TRBJ2-7, with D tentatively TRBD1 (5 bases). Germline values: CDR1 MNHNS, CDR2 SASEGT. With 7 bases removed from V and 1 base from J, the gap between germline ends came to 17 bases. This CDR3 has 15 residues. Here the CDR3 DNA reads TGTGCCAGCATCTTCGGTGGTAAGGGGTCCTACGAGCAGTACTTC. The encoded protein is CASIFGGKGSYEQYF.

There are a few counts of this clone. V and J are TRBV30 and TRBJ2-7; 7 positions agree with TRBD2. The CDR3 totals 14 residues. V dropped 1 base and J dropped 2; count of bases not matched to a gene: 5. CDR1 and CDR2 (germline): GTSNPN, SVGIG (reference sequence). The CDR3 here is CAWSEAGVTYEQYF. As DNA, the CDR3 is TGTGCCTGGAGTGAGGCGGGAGTAACCTACGAGCAGTACTTC.

The chain employs TRBV6-1 and TRBJ1-3; D ambiguous. Trimming left V 8 bases short and J 2 bases short, with 7 bases between. This CDR3 region has 12 residues. Germline values: CDR1 MNHNS, CDR2 SASEGT. CDR3 sequence (DNA): TGTGCCAGCTTCTTCGCTGGAAACACCATATATTTT. Protein: CASFFAGNTIYF.

The V call is TRBV7-2, the J call TRBJ1-6; D not certain. Trimming pared 1 base from V and 9 bases from J, leaving 7 bases between. The germline V gene has CDR1 SGHTA and CDR2 FQGNSA. The CDR3 has 13 residues. The CDR3 bases are TGTGCCAGCAGCTTAGACACACGTTCACCCCTCCACTTT. It yields the protein CASSLDTRSPLHF. The full variable domain, in which reference TRBV7-2 and TRBJ1-6 provide the parts outside the CDR3, is GAGVSQSPSNKVTEKGKDVELRCDPISGHTALYWYRQSLGQGLEFLIYFQGNSAPDKSGLPSDRFSAERTGGSVSTLTIQRTQQEDSAVYLCASSLDTRSPLHFGNGTRLTVT.

The V and J genes are TRBV10-3 and TRBJ2-2; the D is unclear. V lost 10 bases and J 4 bases, leaving 19 bases between the germline ends. CDR3 length: 15 residues. Germline V gene lookup returns CDR1 ENHRY and CDR2 SYGVKD. In nucleotides, the CDR3 is TGTGCCACCCAGGATATAAAAGTCTTCACCGGGGAGCTGTTTTTT. It encodes CATQDIKVFTGELFF.

The J gene is TRBJ1-1, the V gene TRBV7-9; 9 bases are a match to TRBD1. In germline, CDR1 is SEHNR, CDR2 FQNEAQ (reference sequence). V trimming: 6 bases; J trimming: 4 bases; junction bases outside the gene matches: 12. The CDR3 contains 16 residues. Here the CDR3 DNA reads TGTGCCAGCAGGCCGGGACAGGGCCCAAGTGGCACTGAAGCTTTCTTT. The encoded protein is CASRPGQGPSGTEAFF.

V gene TRBV27 combines with J gene TRBJ2-3; perhaps TRBD2 as D (5 bases). V shed 3 bases and J shed 0 bases, with 10 bases lying between them. CDR3 length: 15 residues. Germline-derived CDR1 and CDR2 are MNHEY and SMNVEV (reference sequence). The CDR3 sequence: CASSFRRTSTDTQYF. The CDR3 region has the DNA TGTGCCAGCAGTTTTAGGCGGACTAGCACAGATACGCAGTATTTT.

This chain joins TRBV19 and TRBJ2-4; 8 bases are shared with TRBD2. Germline lookup yields CDR1 LNHDA and CDR2 SQIVND (reference sequence). The CDR3 runs 16 residues. V lost 3 bases and J lost 0; bases outside the gene matches: 4. CDR3 coding DNA: TGTGCCAGTAGTATGGGTAGCGGGATAGCCAAAAACATTCAGTACTTC. Its translation is CASSMGSGIAKNIQYF.

The chain links TRBV7-2 to TRBJ2-1; 8 nucleotides match TRBD2. The junction had 6 bases not matched to a gene; V was cut back by 4 bases and J by 7 bases. Germline CDR1 reads SGHTA; CDR2 reads FQGNSA. The CDR3 runs 14 residues. The CDR3 bases are TGTGCCAGCAGCTCCCCGGGACTAGTAAATGAGCAGTTCTTC. This sequence encodes CASSSPGLVNEQFF.

This chain joins TRBV5-1 and TRBJ1-4, with TRBD1 matching over 8 bases. CDR3 length: 16 amino acids. Germline CDR1 and CDR2: SGHRS and YFSETQ. J was trimmed by 2 bases and V by 4 bases; bases with no gene match: 7. The CDR3 region has the DNA TGCGCCAGCAGCCTGGGACAGGCCCCCACTAATGAAAAACTGTTTTTT. This translates into CASSLGQAPTNEKLFF.